A single sample is the source of the 23 T cell receptor beta chains below, sequenced in a study of shared T cell receptors in the human thymus. Using immunoSEQ multiplex PCR, the repertoire was profiled, and TCRdb retains in-frame clones only, with some absent. The sample consists of about 710,000 clones, about 87% of them appearing once. Another study also made use of these data, one on human thymus T cells.

The sequenced sample consisted of thymocytes. These receptor sequences come from a boy less than two years old with a congenital heart defect.

The chain combines TRBV28 with TRBJ1-4, with TRBD1 matching over 9 bases. Germline lookup yields CDR1 MDHEN and CDR2 SYDVKM. V shed 5 bases, J shed 12 bases, and the junction held 7 bases outside the gene matches. The CDR3 covers 13 residues. The CDR3 loop is CASSPNDRGELFF. CDR3 in DNA: TGTGCCAGCAGTCCAAACGACAGGGGGGAACTGTTTTTT.

A note on this clone: One end of the junction fails to match germline, which may point to a read error. Different DNA sequences within this sample yield the same CDR3. The rearrangement joins TRBV6-4 to TRBJ1-6, with D unresolved. The CDR3 length is 14 residues. CDR1 and CDR2 (germline): MRHNA, SNTAGT. The CDR3 protein is CASSRREGNSPLHF. DNA of the CDR3: TGTGCCAGCAGCCGGAGGGAGGGCAATTCCCCCCTCCACTTT.

The chain joins TRBV5-1 to TRBJ2-6; D may be TRBD1 (6 bases). Per the germline V gene, CDR1 is SGHRS and CDR2 is YFSETQ. CDR3 size: 18 residues. V lost 6 bases and J 0 bases, leaving 19 bases between the germline ends. The CDR3 DNA reads TGCGCCAGCACTATAAGGGACAAAACCTTCTCTGGGGCCAACGTCCTGACTTTC. This gives the protein CASTIRDKTFSGANVLTF.

As regards this clone: An end of the junction does not agree with germline; a read error may underlie this. The chain employs TRBV7-7 and TRBJ2-5; no firm D call. The germline CDR1 and CDR2 sequences are SSHAT and FNYEAQ (reference sequence). The CDR3 runs 13 residues. For the CDR3, the DNA is TGTGCTAGCAGCTTAGATTCGCGAGAGACCCAGTACTTC. Protein sequence: CASSLDSRETQYF.

The V gene is TRBV7-9, the J gene TRBJ1-1; TRBD1 is a possible D gene (6 bases). V lost 2 bases and J 1 base, leaving 23 bases between the germline ends. There are 19 residues in the CDR3. CDR1 is SEHNR and CDR2 is FQNEAQ in the germline V gene (reference sequence). The CDR3 reads CASSLLLPPWDMTNTEAFF. The CDR3 nucleotides are TGTGCCAGCAGCTTACTGTTACCTCCCTGGGACATGACGAACACTGAAGCTTTCTTT.

This chain joins TRBV30 and TRBJ2-7; the match to TRBD1 covers 7 bases. Per the germline V gene, CDR1 is GTSNPN and CDR2 is SVGIG (reference sequence). V lost 0 bases, J lost 0 bases, and 17 bases stayed unmatched. The length of the CDR3 is 19 residues. This CDR3 is CAWSVGTAQETWGSYEQYF. The CDR3 nucleotides read TGTGCCTGGAGTGTAGGGACAGCGCAAGAGACCTGGGGCTCCTACGAGCAGTACTTC.

The chain employs TRBV2 and TRBJ2-6; possibly TRBD2 for D (5 bases). The CDR3 spans 21 residues. V gave up 6 bases and J gave up 0 bases, with 27 bases separating them. Germline-derived CDR1 and CDR2 are SNHLY and FYNNEI. This CDR3 reads CASSPPSVRKRQYSGANVLTF. DNA of the CDR3: TGTGCCAGCAGCCCCCCGTCGGTTAGGAAGCGGCAATACTCTGGGGCCAACGTCCTGACTTTC.

This chain joins TRBV5-1 and TRBJ2-7, with 7 bases lining up with TRBD2. The germline CDR1 and CDR2 sequences are SGHRS and YFSETQ. The CDR3 is made up of 14 amino acids. The trim removed 0 bases at V and 6 bases at J, leaving 6 bases unmatched. The CDR3 spells CASSLELATGEQYF. In DNA form, the CDR3 reads TGCGCCAGCAGCTTGGAACTAGCGACGGGCGAGCAGTACTTC.

V gene TRBV10-3 combines with J gene TRBJ1-2, with 10 nucleotides matching TRBD1. Unmatched junction bases numbered 7, after V lost 7 bases and J lost 5 bases. In germline, CDR1 is ENHRY, CDR2 SYGVKD. This CDR3 spans 14 amino acids. The CDR3 is CAITAGTGDYGYTF. Written as DNA, the CDR3 is TGTGCCATCACCGCCGGGACAGGGGATTATGGCTACACCTTC.

The chain links TRBV7-6 to TRBJ2-3, with 8 bases lining up with TRBD2. This CDR3 comprises 14 residues. Trimming cost V 5 bases and J 4 bases; bases outside gene matches: 5. Germline V CDR1 and CDR2: SGHVS, FNYEAQ. The CDR3 nucleotides read TGTGCCAGCAGCAGTGGGACTAGAGCAGATACGCAGTATTTT. Translating gives CASSSGTRADTQYF.

The chain recombines TRBV30 with TRBJ1-2, with D possibly TRBD1 on 5 matching bases. Germline V gene sequence: CDR1 GTSNPN, CDR2 SVGIG (reference sequence). This CDR3 spans 14 amino acids. V lost 4 bases, J lost 0 bases, and 12 bases lay in between. This CDR3 reads CAWTGWPTNYGYTF. Written as DNA, the CDR3 is TGTGCCTGGACAGGGTGGCCTACTAACTATGGCTACACCTTC. The variable domain in full, with the rest retrieved from reference TRBV30 and TRBJ1-2, is SQTIHQWPATLVQPVGSPLSLECTVEGTSNPNLYWYRQAAGRGLQLLFYSVGIGQISSEVPQNLSASRPQDRQFILSSKKLLLSDSGFYLCAWTGWPTNYGYTFGSGTRLTVV.

V is TRBV6-5 and J is TRBJ2-7; maybe TRBD1 (6 bases). This CDR3 spans 13 amino acids. Trimming pared 7 bases from V and 6 bases from J, leaving 16 bases between. Germline assignment: CDR1 MNHEY and CDR2 SVGAGI. The CDR3 sequence is CASKSIRGREQYF. CDR3 nucleotide sequence: TGTGCCAGCAAGAGTATCAGGGGCCGCGAGCAGTACTTC.

This rearrangement joins TRBV4-3 to TRBJ2-5, with D possibly TRBD2 on 6 matching bases. With 4 bases removed from V and 0 bases from J, the gap between germline ends came to 9 bases. The CDR3 is made up of 14 amino acids. Germline V lookup: CDR1 LGHNA, CDR2 YSLEER. CDR3 in amino acids: CASSPAGHQETQYF. The CDR3 DNA is TGCGCCAGCAGCCCAGCGGGCCACCAAGAGACCCAGTACTTC.

The gene calls are TRBV5-6 and TRBJ2-3; TRBD1 matches at 7 bases. From germline, CDR1 is SGHDT and CDR2 YYEEEE. This CDR3 has 16 residues. V lost 6 bases, J lost 0 bases, and 10 bases stayed unmatched. The CDR3, as DNA: TGTGCCAGCATCCTAACCGGGACAGTAAGCACAGATACGCAGTATTTT. This codes for CASILTGTVSTDTQYF.

The chain carries TRBV6-6 and TRBJ2-2; 11 bases match TRBD2. The CDR3 has 16 amino acids. V shed 0 bases, J shed 7 bases, and the junction held 4 bases outside the gene matches. CDR1 is MNHNY, CDR2 SVGAGI, per germline (reference sequence). The CDR3 DNA sequence: TGTGCCAGCAGTTACTCGAGGCTAGCGGGAGGCGGGGAGCTGTTTTTT. The encoded protein is CASSYSRLAGGGELFF.

The chain links TRBV27 to TRBJ2-7; TRBD2 matches 11 bases. CDR3 length: 16 residues. Per germline, CDR1 MNHEY and CDR2 SMNVEV (reference sequence). V lost 5 bases and J lost 0; bases outside the gene matches: 6. The CDR3 protein is CASSTSTSGNSYEQYF. The DNA of the CDR3 is TGTGCCAGCAGTACCTCGACTAGCGGGAACTCCTACGAGCAGTACTTC.

The chain couples TRBV2 to TRBJ1-1; no reliable D call. V lost 6 bases and J 2 bases, leaving 13 bases between the germline ends. Germline lookup yields CDR1 SNHLY and CDR2 FYNNEI. This CDR3 has 14 residues. For the CDR3, the DNA is TGTGCCAGCAGAACGGCTCTGGGCAACACTGAAGCTTTCTTT. Protein: CASRTALGNTEAFF.

This chain uses TRBV4-3 with TRBJ2-1; 9 bases align to TRBD1. The CDR3 length is 16 residues. Unmatched junction bases numbered 11, after V lost 3 bases and J lost 8 bases. Per the germline V gene, CDR1 is LGHNA and CDR2 is YSLEER. CDR3 residues: CASSHLGTGSLHEQFF. CDR3 in DNA: TGCGCCAGCAGCCATCTGGGGACAGGGAGTCTCCATGAGCAGTTCTTC.

This chain links TRBV11-2 with TRBJ1-2; 9 positions agree with TRBD1. Trimming at V came to 5 bases and at J to 7 bases, leaving 11 bases not matched to a gene. The CDR3 consists of 15 residues. Germline-derived CDR1 and CDR2 are SGHAT and FQNNGV. The CDR3 bases are TGTGCCAGCAGCCCGGGACAGGGACGATTGGGTGGCTACACCTTC. Protein product: CASSPGQGRLGGYTF.

This clone showed up just a few times. CDR3 sequence reads: CASSYKKRVSSYNEQFF. The CDR3 DNA follows: TGTGCCAGCAGCTATAAAAAGCGGGTTAGCTCCTACAATGAGCAGTTCTTC. The chain is built from TRBV5-4 and TRBJ2-1, with D tentatively TRBD2 (6 bases). CDR3 length: 17 residues. Trimming pared 3 bases from V and 0 bases from J, leaving 16 bases between. Germline loops: CDR1 SGHNT, CDR2 YYREEE (reference sequence).

This clone has only one observation. The V and J genes are TRBV5-1 and TRBJ2-1; D might be TRBD2 (6 bases). The germline CDR1 and CDR2 sequences are SGHRS and YFSETQ. Trimming stripped 2 bases from V and 10 bases from J, with 10 bases between. The CDR3 contains 12 residues. CDR3 DNA sequence: TGCGCCAGCAGCTTAGGCGGGATAGAGCAGTTCTTC. Translation gives CASSLGGIEQFF.

The V gene is TRBV11-2, the J gene TRBJ2-4; the D gene is possibly TRBD1 (6 bases). Per germline, CDR1 SGHAT and CDR2 FQNNGV. This CDR3 is built from 16 residues. Deletions cut 2 bases from V and 6 bases from J, with 17 bases between. The CDR3 nucleotides read TGTGCCAGCAGCTTACGCCGATCCAGGGGCAGAAACATTCAGTACTTC. It is translated as CASSLRRSRGRNIQYF.

CDR3 protein: CATSRDLSQGGSYGYTF. CDR3 sequence (DNA): TGTGCCACCAGCAGAGATCTATCACAGGGAGGGAGCTATGGCTACACCTTC. The chain carries TRBV15 and TRBJ1-2; a possible D gene is TRBD1 (6 bases). In germline, CDR1 is LNHNV, CDR2 YYDKDF (reference sequence). V lost 0 bases and J 4 bases, leaving 18 bases between the germline ends. CDR3 size: 17 residues.